Listed below are T cell receptor beta chains from one sample, sequenced in a study of shared clonotypes between healthy human individuals. The method was immunoSEQ multiplex PCR; TCRdb's version includes in-frame clones alone and lacks a portion of them. The data hold about 1.5 million clones, with 95% to 99% observed a single time. Specimen: naive CD4+ T cells sorted from blood. The receptors were sampled from a man aged 30 to 45 in good health. CDR3s include the opening cysteine and the closing phenylalanine or tryptophan. The D gene is left open where the match is weak. A clone size is listed for some rows: how often the clone was seen (once, few, many), or a class if it is expanded.

clone_size	d_call	j_call	v_call	cdr3_aa	cdr3_nt
NA	NA	TRBJ1-1	TRBV6-5	CASGWAGTEAFF	TGTGCCAGCGGGTGGGCTGGTACTGAAGCTTTCTTT
NA	NA	TRBJ2-7	TRBV6-5	CASSGAGQSSYEQYF	TGTGCCAGCAGCGGCGCGGGACAGAGCTCCTACGAGCAGTACTTC
NA	TRBD1	TRBJ2-1	TRBV11-3	CASSLRVQGAGDEQFF	TGTGCCAGCAGCTTAAGGGTACAGGGGGCTGGGGATGAGCAGTTCTTC
NA	TRBD1	TRBJ1-2	TRBV18	CASSPPIADRVGYGYTF	TGTGCCAGCTCACCACCGATCGCGGACAGGGTGGGCTATGGCTACACCTTC
NA	TRBD2	TRBJ2-3	TRBV5-5	CASSLGLAGLPMHTDTQYF	TGTGCCAGCAGCTTGGGGCTAGCGGGCCTGCCAATGCACACAGATACGCAGTATTTT
NA	NA	TRBJ1-2	TRBV19	CASSDSPNYGYTF	TGTGCCAGTAGTGACAGTCCTAACTATGGCTACACCTTC
NA	NA	TRBJ1-4	TRBV5-4	CASSSNAGTEDEKLFF	TGTGCCAGCAGCTCCAACGCTGGGACGGAAGATGAAAAACTGTTTTTT
NA	TRBD2	TRBJ2-1	TRBV11-3	CASSISGSSYNEQFF	TGTGCCAGCAGCATTAGCGGGAGCTCCTACAATGAGCAGTTCTTC
NA	NA	TRBJ2-1	TRBV30	CAWSVQDPTAQFF	TGTGCCTGGAGTGTACAAGACCCCACGGCGCAGTTCTTC
once	TRBD2	TRBJ2-3	TRBV27	CASAKRFASGTITDTQYF	TGTGCCAGCGCAAAACGCTTCGCTAGCGGGACCATCACAGATACGCAGTATTTT
NA	NA	TRBJ2-7	TRBV7-6	CASSLAWTYEQYF	TGTGCCAGCAGCTTGGCGTGGACCTACGAGCAGTACTTC
NA	TRBD1	TRBJ2-7	TRBV6-6	CASRDRVSYEQYF	TGTGCCAGCCGGGACAGGGTCTCCTACGAGCAGTACTTC
NA	NA	TRBJ2-1	TRBV9	CASSVDLRPYNEQFF	TGTGCCAGCAGCGTCGACTTGCGACCCTACAATGAGCAGTTCTTC
NA	NA	TRBJ1-1	TRBV27	CASSYRANTEAFF	TGTGCCAGCAGCTACAGGGCCAACACTGAAGCTTTCTTT
NA	NA	TRBJ1-1	TRBV18	CASSPWSGGDTEAFF	TGTGCCAGCTCACCATGGTCCGGGGGAGACACTGAAGCTTTCTTT
NA	NA	TRBJ2-3	TRBV15	CATSSDFRGASTDTQYF	TGTGCCACCAGCAGCGACTTTCGGGGGGCCAGCACAGATACGCAGTATTTT
NA	NA	TRBJ2-7	TRBV6-5	CASSYSTGSSEQYF	TGTGCCAGCAGTTACTCGACTGGGTCCTCCGAGCAGTACTTC
NA	TRBD2	TRBJ2-1	TRBV18	CASSPLRAGDSEQFF	TGTGCCAGCTCACCCCTCAGAGCGGGAGATAGTGAGCAGTTCTTC
NA	TRBD1	TRBJ2-7	TRBV5-8	CATQGPRTGEIYEQYF	TGTGCCACCCAGGGTCCTAGAACAGGGGAGATTTACGAGCAGTACTTC
NA	NA	TRBJ2-1	TRBV4-1	CASSQDDVRGEQFF	TGCGCCAGCAGCCAAGATGACGTGAGGGGTGAGCAGTTCTTC
NA	NA	TRBJ2-7	TRBV11-2	CASSLDWAGDYEQYF	TGTGCCAGCAGCTTAGACTGGGCAGGTGACTACGAGCAGTACTTC
NA	NA	TRBJ2-7	TRBV15	CATSGGRYEQYF	TGTGCCACCAGCGGAGGAAGGTACGAGCAGTACTTC
NA	NA	TRBJ1-5	TRBV7-2	CASSSFDSRYSNQPQHF	TGTGCCAGCAGCTCGTTCGACAGCCGCTATAGCAATCAGCCCCAGCATTTT
NA	NA	TRBJ2-7	TRBV10-1	CASSGRDYEQYF	TGCGCCAGCAGTGGTAGAGATTACGAGCAGTACTTC
once	TRBD2	TRBJ2-1	TRBV13	CASRRTSGKTFF	TGTGCCAGCAGGAGGACTAGCGGGAAGACGTTCTTC
NA	TRBD2	TRBJ2-1	TRBV6-5	CASALAGYNEQFF	TGTGCCAGCGCCCTAGCGGGTTACAATGAGCAGTTCTTC
NA	TRBD2	TRBJ2-1	TRBV27	CASSPRTSGRAVFF	TGTGCCAGCAGTCCCAGGACTAGCGGGAGGGCCGTATTCTTC
NA	TRBD1	TRBJ1-1	TRBV18	CATQGGAPMNTEAFF	TGTGCCACCCAGGGGGGGGCTCCCATGAACACTGAAGCTTTCTTT
NA	NA	TRBJ1-2	TRBV18	CASSPSGGGTDYGYTF	TGTGCCAGCTCACCTTCAGGCGGGGGAACTGACTATGGCTACACCTTC